This TCR beta chain is from a study of radiotherapy plus CTLA-4 blockade in lung cancer. The protocol was immunoSEQ multiplex PCR, while the TCRdb copy is restricted to in-frame clones and leaves out a portion. The table shows 90,000 or so clones, with around four fifths occurring only once. The V end lost 7 bases, the J end lost 8 bases, and 33 bases lay between the germline ends. This CDR3 has 19 residues. Per germline, CDR1 SGHAT and CDR2 FQNNGV. This specimen consisted of peripheral blood, obtained from a patient treated with radiotherapy plus ipilimumab. The source is a human donor with non-small cell lung cancer who had stable disease on radiotherapy plus ipilimumab. V gene TRBV11-2 combines with J gene TRBJ2-1; weak D call: TRBD2 (6 bases). CDR3 protein: CASTKTSHLWEAPRDEQFF. The CDR3 DNA follows: TGTGCCAGCACCAAAACATCCCATTTGTGGGAGGCGCCTCGGGATGAGCAGTTCTTC.